Only one count was recorded for the clone carrying this T cell receptor (beta chain). Its antigen remains unknown. This specimen comes from a study of cytomegalovirus exposure and HLA in healthy donors. In the study overall: Earlier findings included 90 million to 120 million unique TCR beta sequences obtained from some 180 million T cells. Study conclusions and caveats: Later work found most CMV-associated TCR beta chains apparently HLA-restricted. A later analysis linked around 15,000 TCR beta sequences to HLA alleles at 0.05 false discovery rate. Near-uniform donor sequencing depth was presumed by presence/absence analyses.

Use of 60 Vbeta and 13 Jbeta primers characterized the PCR. TCRdb keeps only in-frame clones here, not all; method: immunoSEQ multiplex PCR. The sample has roughly 56,000 clones, around 85% seen once. CDR3 length equals 15 residues. CDR1 is SGHDN, CDR2 FVKESK, per germline. V lost 1 base, J lost 8 bases, and 9 bases stayed unmatched. Material: PBMCs. The sequence was obtained from a boy aged 10-17 years in good health and CMV-seropositive. The rearrangement links TRBV14 to TRBJ1-2, with 8 bases aligning to TRBD1. The CDR3 region is CASSQGPWTGKGYTF. The CDR3 bases are TGTGCCAGCAGCCAAGGTCCGTGGACAGGGAAGGGCTACACCTTC.